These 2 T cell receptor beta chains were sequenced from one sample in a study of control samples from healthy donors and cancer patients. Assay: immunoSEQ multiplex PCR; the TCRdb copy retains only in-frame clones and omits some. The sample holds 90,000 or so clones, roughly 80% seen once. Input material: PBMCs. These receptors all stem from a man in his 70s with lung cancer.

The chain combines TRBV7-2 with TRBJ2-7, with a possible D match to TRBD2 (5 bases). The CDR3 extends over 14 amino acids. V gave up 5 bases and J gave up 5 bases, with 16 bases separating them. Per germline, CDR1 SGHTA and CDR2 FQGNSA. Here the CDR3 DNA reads TGTGCCAGCAGCAAGCGAGGGTCGTTCGACGAGCAGTACTTC. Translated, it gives CASSKRGSFDEQYF.

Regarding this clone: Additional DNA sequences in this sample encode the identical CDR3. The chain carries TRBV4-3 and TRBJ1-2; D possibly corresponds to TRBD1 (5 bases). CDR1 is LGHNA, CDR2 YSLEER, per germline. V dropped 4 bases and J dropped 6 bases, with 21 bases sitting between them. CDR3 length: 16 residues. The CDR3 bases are TGCGCCAGCAGCCGCGACCTTGGGGGGTACTTGGATGGCTACACCTTC. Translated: CASSRDLGGYLDGYTF.